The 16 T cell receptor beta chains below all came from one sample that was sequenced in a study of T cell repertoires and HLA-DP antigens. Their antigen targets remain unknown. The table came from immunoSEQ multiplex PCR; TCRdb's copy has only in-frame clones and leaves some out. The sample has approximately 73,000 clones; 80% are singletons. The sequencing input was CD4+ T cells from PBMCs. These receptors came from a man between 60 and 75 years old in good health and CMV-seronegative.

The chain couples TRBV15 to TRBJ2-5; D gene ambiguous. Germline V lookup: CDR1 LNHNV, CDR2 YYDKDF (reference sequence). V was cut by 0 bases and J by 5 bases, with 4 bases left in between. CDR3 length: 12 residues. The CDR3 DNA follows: TGTGCCACCAGCAGAGATGTGGAGACCCAGTACTTC. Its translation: CATSRDVETQYF.

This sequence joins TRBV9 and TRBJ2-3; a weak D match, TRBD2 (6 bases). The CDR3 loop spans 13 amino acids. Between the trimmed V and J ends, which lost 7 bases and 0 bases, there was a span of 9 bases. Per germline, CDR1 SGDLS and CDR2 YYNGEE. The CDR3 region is CASSDYSTDTQYF. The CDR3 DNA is TGTGCCAGCTCGGACTATAGCACAGATACGCAGTATTTT.

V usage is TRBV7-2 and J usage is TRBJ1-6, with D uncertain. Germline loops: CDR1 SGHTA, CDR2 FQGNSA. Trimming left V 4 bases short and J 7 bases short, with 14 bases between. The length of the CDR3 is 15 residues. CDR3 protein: CASSSGPTSNSPLHF. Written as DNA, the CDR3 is TGTGCCAGCAGCTCCGGGCCAACCTCCAATTCACCCCTCCACTTT. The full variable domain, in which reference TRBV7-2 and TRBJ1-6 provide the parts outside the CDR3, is GAGVSQSPSNKVTEKGKDVELRCDPISGHTALYWYRQSLGQGLEFLIYFQGNSAPDKSGLPSDRFSAERTGGSVSTLTIQRTQQEDSAVYLCASSSGPTSNSPLHFGNGTRLTVT.

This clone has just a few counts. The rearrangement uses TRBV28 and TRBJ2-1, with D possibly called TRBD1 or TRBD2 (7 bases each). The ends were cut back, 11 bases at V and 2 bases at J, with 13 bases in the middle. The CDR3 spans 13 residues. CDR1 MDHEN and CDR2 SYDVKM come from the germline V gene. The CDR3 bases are TGTGCCCTGGGGGGGACAGCCTACAATGAGCAGTTCTTC. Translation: CALGGTAYNEQFF.

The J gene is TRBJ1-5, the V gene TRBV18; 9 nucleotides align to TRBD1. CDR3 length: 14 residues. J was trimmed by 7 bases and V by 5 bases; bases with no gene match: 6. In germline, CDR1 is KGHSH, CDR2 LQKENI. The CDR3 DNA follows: TGTGCCAGCTCATGGGGACAGGGCGAACAGCCCCAGCATTTT. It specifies CASSWGQGEQPQHF.

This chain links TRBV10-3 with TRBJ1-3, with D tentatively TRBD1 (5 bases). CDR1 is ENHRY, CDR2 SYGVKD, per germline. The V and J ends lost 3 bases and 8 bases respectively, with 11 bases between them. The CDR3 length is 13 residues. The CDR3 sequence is CAISDRGRDTIYF. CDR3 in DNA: TGTGCCATCAGTGATCGGGGGAGGGACACCATATATTTT.

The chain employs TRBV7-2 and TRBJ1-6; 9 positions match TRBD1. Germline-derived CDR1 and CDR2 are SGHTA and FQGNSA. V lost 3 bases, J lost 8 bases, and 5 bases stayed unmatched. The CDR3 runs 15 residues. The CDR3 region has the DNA TGTGCCAGCAGCTTCTTACGGGACAGGGATTCACCCCTCCACTTT. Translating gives CASSFLRDRDSPLHF. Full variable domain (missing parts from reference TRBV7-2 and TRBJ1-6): GAGVSQSPSNKVTEKGKDVELRCDPISGHTALYWYRQSLGQGLEFLIYFQGNSAPDKSGLPSDRFSAERTGGSVSTLTIQRTQQEDSAVYLCASSFLRDRDSPLHFGNGTRLTVT.

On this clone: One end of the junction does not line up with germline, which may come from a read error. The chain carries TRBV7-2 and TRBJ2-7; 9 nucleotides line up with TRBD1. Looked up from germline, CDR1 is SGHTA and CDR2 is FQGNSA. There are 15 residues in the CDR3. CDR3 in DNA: TGTGCCAGCAGCTTCCCCCCGGGACAGGGCGTCGAGCTGTACTTC. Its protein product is CASSFPPGQGVELYF.

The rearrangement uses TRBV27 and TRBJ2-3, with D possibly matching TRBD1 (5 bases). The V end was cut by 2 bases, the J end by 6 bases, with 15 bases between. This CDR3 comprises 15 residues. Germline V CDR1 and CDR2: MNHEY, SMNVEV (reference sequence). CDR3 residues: CASSLGQGIMDTQYF. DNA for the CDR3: TGTGCCAGCAGTTTAGGCCAGGGAATCATGGATACGCAGTATTTT.

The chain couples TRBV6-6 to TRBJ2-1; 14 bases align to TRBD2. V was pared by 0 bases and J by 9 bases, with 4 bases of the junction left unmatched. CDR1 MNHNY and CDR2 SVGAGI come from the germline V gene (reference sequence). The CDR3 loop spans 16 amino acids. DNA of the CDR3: TGTGCCAGCAGTTACTCGACTAGCGGGGGGGCCACTGAGCAGTTCTTC. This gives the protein CASSYSTSGGATEQFF.

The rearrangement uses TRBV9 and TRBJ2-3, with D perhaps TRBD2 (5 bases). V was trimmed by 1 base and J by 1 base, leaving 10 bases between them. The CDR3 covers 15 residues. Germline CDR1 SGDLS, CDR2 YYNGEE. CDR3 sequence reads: CASSVWAGGTDTQYF. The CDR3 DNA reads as TGTGCCAGCAGCGTATGGGCGGGTGGCACAGATACGCAGTATTTT.

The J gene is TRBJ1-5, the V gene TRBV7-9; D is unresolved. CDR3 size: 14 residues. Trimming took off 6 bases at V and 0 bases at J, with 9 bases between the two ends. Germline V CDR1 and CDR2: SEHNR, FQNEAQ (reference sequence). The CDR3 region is CASSWGVSNQPQHF. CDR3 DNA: TGTGCCAGCAGTTGGGGAGTTAGCAATCAGCCCCAGCATTTT.

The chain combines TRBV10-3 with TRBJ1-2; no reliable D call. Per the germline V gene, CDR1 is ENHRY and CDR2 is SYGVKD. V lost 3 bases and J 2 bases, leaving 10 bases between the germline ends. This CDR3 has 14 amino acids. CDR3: CAISEKSRNYGYTF. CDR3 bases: TGTGCCATCAGTGAAAAATCGCGGAACTATGGCTACACCTTC.

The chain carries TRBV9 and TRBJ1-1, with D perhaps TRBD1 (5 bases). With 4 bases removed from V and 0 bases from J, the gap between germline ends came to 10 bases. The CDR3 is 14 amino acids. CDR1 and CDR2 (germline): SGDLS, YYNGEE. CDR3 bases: TGTGCCAGCAGCCCGACGACAGTGAACACTGAAGCTTTCTTT. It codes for CASSPTTVNTEAFF.

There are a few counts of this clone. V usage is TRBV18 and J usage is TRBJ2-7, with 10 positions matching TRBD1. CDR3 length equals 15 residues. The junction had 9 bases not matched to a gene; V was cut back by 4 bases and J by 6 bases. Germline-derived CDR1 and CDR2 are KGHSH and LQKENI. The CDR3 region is CASSLSGDRGAEQYF. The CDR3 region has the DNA TGTGCCAGCTCACTGTCCGGGGACAGGGGTGCCGAGCAGTACTTC.

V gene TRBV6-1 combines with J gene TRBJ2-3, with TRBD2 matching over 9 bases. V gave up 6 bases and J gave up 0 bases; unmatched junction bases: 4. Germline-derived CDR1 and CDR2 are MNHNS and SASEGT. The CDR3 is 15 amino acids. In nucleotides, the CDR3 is TGTGCCAGCAGCCGCGGGACTAGCAGCACAGATACGCAGTATTTT. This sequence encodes CASSRGTSSTDTQYF.